Below, one TCR beta chain is given with its context. Per the germline V gene, CDR1 is MDHEN and CDR2 is SYDVKM. Trimming cost V 9 bases and J 4 bases, with 15 bases left between them. The CDR3 runs 13 residues. 13 Jbeta primers and 60 Vbeta primers were used for the PCR. The table came from immunoSEQ multiplex PCR; TCRdb's copy has only in-frame clones and leaves some out. Of about 96,000 clones in the sample, about four fifths were seen once. This entry comes from a study of cytomegalovirus exposure and HLA in healthy donors. Study details: Around 200 million T cells yielded approximately 100 million unique TCR beta sequences, as an earlier analysis found.

The chain couples TRBV28 to TRBJ1-1; tentative D call: TRBD1 (5 bases). This clonotype originated in a female donor in good health and CMV-seropositive. The sequenced sample consisted of PBMCs. CDR3 amino acids: CASRESGATEAFF. The CDR3 DNA is TGTGCCAGTCGAGAGAGTGGGGCCACTGAAGCTTTCTTT.